This T cell receptor (beta chain) derives from a study of beta chain features in type 1 diabetes. Overall study context: In age, gender and cell yields, patients were similar to healthy donors. Broader study findings: The study found moderately but significantly shorter TCRB CDR3s in all four CD4+ subsets of Type 1 diabetes patients. Resolution of whether HLA type affects TCRB rearrangement was not achieved here. Fewer insertions but more deletions were seen at VDJ junctions in type 1 diabetes patients. PCR might favor shorter templates, equally in patients and controls.

As for this clone: Its antigen remains unidentified.

Sequenced material consisted of expressed TCRB transcripts (all of the isolated RNA was reverse transcribed). Sequencing used immunoSEQ multiplex PCR; TCRdb keeps in-frame clones, though not all of them. The table includes about 360,000 clones, roughly an eighth detected once. Germline CDR1 SGHRS, CDR2 YFSETQ. The CDR3 contains 15 residues. J gave up 11 bases and V 9 bases, and 20 bases lay outside the gene matches. Sample: naive CD4+ T cells from blood. The chain joins TRBV5-1 to TRBJ2-3, with 8 bases fitting TRBD2. This TCR derives from a woman aged 18 to 35 with type 1 diabetes. The DNA of the CDR3 is TGCGCCACCACCCCGGGTAGCGGGGACCGCGGGGAGCAGTATTTT. Protein product: CATTPGSGDRGEQYF.